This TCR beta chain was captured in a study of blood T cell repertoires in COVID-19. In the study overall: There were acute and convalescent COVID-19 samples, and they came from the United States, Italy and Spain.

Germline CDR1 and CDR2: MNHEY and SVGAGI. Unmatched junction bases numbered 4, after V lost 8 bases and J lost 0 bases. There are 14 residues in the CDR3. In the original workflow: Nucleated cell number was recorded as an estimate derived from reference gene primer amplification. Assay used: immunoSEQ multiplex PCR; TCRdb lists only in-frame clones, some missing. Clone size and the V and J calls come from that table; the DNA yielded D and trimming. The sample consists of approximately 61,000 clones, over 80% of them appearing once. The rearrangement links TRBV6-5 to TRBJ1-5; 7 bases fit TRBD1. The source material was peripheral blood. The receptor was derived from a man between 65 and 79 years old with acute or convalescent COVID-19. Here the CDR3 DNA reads TGTGCCAGCCAGTCAGGGGGTAGCAATCAGCCCCAGCATTTT. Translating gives CASQSGGSNQPQHF.